The entry below gives a single TCR beta chain sequence along with its context. This could be a read error, since a much larger clone is one nucleotide away. The sample is drawn from a study of CD8+CD57+ T cells in acquired aplastic anemia. For the study at large: The average for DNA from sorted CD4+ and CD8+ cells was around 3.5 ug.

All patients picked for sequencing had shown, by flow cytometry, an expansion of CD8+CD57+ cells. TCR beta VDJ combinations and CDR3 sequences were profiled from genomic DNA. In TCRdb, the reads were re-called with MiXCR into one record per CDR3 protein. The data show 400,000 to 600,000 distinct CDR3 sequences, less than 35% seen once. Germline V gene lookup returns CDR1 SSHAT and CDR2 FNYEAQ (reference sequence). The CDR3 covers 15 residues. The chain employs TRBV7-7 and TRBJ2-5; 11 bases agree with TRBD1. Sequencing used sorted CD4+, CD8+, or CD8+CD57+ T cells (not recorded which) from PBMCs. The source is a human donor with aplastic anemia. The CDR3 protein is CASGIRTGGLETQYF. CDR3 nucleotides: TGTGCTAGCGGCATCAGGACAGGGGGCTTAGAGACCCAGTACTTC.